The 20 T cell receptor beta chains given below trace back to one sample, sequenced in a study of T cells in Graves' hyperthyroidism and ophthalmopathy (dated by TCRdb to between 2018 and 2021). Library method: multiplex PCR. The sequencer listed for this sample is Illumina HiSeq 2000. The TCR beta CDR3 regions were amplified from RNA transcripts. The TCR CDR3 was subjected to a first round of RT-PCR using the HTBI primer set and the Qiagen OneStep RT-PCR kit. TCRdb cleaned the public reads at Q25 with fastp, built clones with MiXCR and kept in-frame beta chains. Duplicate CDR3 protein sequences are folded into a single record with the most common DNA and genes. The sample includes some 510,000 distinct CDR3 sequences, with about a fifth observed a single time. The ten largest clonotypes hold about 30% of the sample. The sequencing sample was made of blood. Receptors were obtained from a man younger than 30 with Graves' hyperthyroidism.

This clonotype has at least ten counts. The rearrangement joins TRBV27 to TRBJ1-1, with D perhaps TRBD1 (5 bases). CDR1 and CDR2 (germline): MNHEY, SMNVEV (reference sequence). The CDR3 runs 13 residues. Trimming stripped 2 bases from V and 6 bases from J, with 10 bases between. CDR3 nucleotides: TGTGCCAGCAGTTTAATCGGGACGGCTGAAGCTTTCTTT. It translates to CASSLIGTAEAFF.

This clonotype was seen at least ten times. This chain links TRBV2 with TRBJ2-7; D not resolved. The CDR3 has 11 residues. Germline CDR1 and CDR2: SNHLY and FYNNEI. V was clipped by 4 bases and J by 3 bases, with 4 bases between them. In nucleotides, the CDR3 is TGTGCCAGCAGTGGGTACTACGAGCAGTACTTC. Amino acid sequence: CASSGYYEQYF.

The chain employs TRBV6-5 and TRBJ2-7; 11 bases match TRBD1. This CDR3 is built from 16 residues. Germline V gives CDR1 MNHEY, CDR2 SVGAGI. V was clipped by 4 bases and J by 5 bases; unmatched bases: 10. CDR3: CASSLSRTGGEHEQYF. The CDR3 nucleotides are TGTGCCAGCAGTTTAAGTCGGACAGGGGGCGAACACGAGCAGTACTTC.

This clonotype was seen repeatedly, ten times or more. The chain carries TRBV20-1 and TRBJ1-2, with 10 bases aligning to TRBD1. CDR3 length: 15 amino acids. CDR1 is DFQATT and CDR2 is SNEGSKA in the germline V gene (reference sequence). Trimming took 2 bases from V and 5 from J; bases not matched to a gene: 8. CDR3 sequence: CSARPETGGWYGYTF. CDR3 bases: TGCAGTGCTAGACCAGAGACAGGGGGCTGGTATGGCTACACCTTC.

This chain's CDR3 is CASSLGGLGNHSPLHF. The CDR3 DNA sequence: TGTGCCAGCAGCTTAGGAGGCTTGGGTAATCATTCACCCCTCCACTTT. This chain uses TRBV28 with TRBJ1-6, with D unresolved. Trimming took off 6 bases at V and 8 bases at J, with 20 bases between the two ends. Germline lookup yields CDR1 MDHEN and CDR2 SYDVKM. CDR3 size: 16 residues.

J is TRBJ2-7 and V is TRBV15; D is ambiguous. CDR3 length: 13 amino acids. V lost 4 bases and J lost 7, with 14 bases in between. Germline assignment: CDR1 LNHNV and CDR2 YYDKDF (reference sequence). Here the CDR3 reads CATSTLIMGEQYF. DNA for the CDR3: TGTGCCACCAGCACTCTGATCATGGGGGAGCAGTACTTC.

This clonotype was observed a handful of times. Here the CDR3 DNA reads TGCGCCAGCAGGCCACTAGCGGGGGGATCCTACGAGCAGTACTTC. Amino acids: CASRPLAGGSYEQYF. This chain joins TRBV10-2 and TRBJ2-7; 12 bases fit TRBD2. Germline lookup yields CDR1 WSHSY and CDR2 SAAADI. The CDR3 is made up of 15 amino acids. V lost 6 bases to trimming and J lost 1 base; unmatched junction nucleotides: 4.

In DNA form, the CDR3 reads TGTGCCAGCAGTACCTGGACTAGCGGGGGGGTCGGAGAGACCCAGTACTTC. As protein: CASSTWTSGGVGETQYF. This sequence joins TRBV28 and TRBJ2-5, with 15 bases aligning to TRBD2. The CDR3 runs 17 residues. CDR1 is MDHEN and CDR2 is SYDVKM in the germline V gene. V dropped 5 bases and J dropped 4; count of bases not matched to a gene: 8.

This chain uses TRBV18 with TRBJ2-2, with 8 positions matching TRBD2. The CDR3 extends over 16 amino acids. V gave up 5 bases and J gave up 4 bases; unmatched junction bases: 9. CDR1 is KGHSH, CDR2 LQKENI, per germline. DNA of the CDR3: TGTGCCAGCTCAGTGTCGGGACTAGAGACCACCGGGGAGCTGTTTTTT. This encodes CASSVSGLETTGELFF. The entire variable domain, with the rest obtained from reference TRBV18 and TRBJ2-2, is as follows: NAGVMQNPRHLVRRRGQEARLRCSPMKGHSHVYWYRQLPEEGLKFMVYLQKENIIDESGMPKERFSAEFPKEGPSILRIQQVVRGDSAAYFCASSVSGLETTGELFFGEGSRLTVL.

The rearrangement uses TRBV4-2 and TRBJ2-7, with TRBD1 identical over 7 bases. This CDR3 region has 16 residues. The V gene end was trimmed by 4 bases and the J gene end by 2 bases; junction bases not matched to a gene: 11. The germline CDR1 and CDR2 sequences are LGHNA and YNFKEQ. CDR3 DNA: TGTGCCAGCAGCCCCTCTGAGGGGACAGATACCTACGAGCAGTACTTC. Protein product: CASSPSEGTDTYEQYF.

Only a few counts were recorded for this clonotype. This chain joins TRBV11-1 and TRBJ1-1; 7 bases agree with TRBD1. This CDR3 contains 16 residues. Germline values: CDR1 SGHAT, CDR2 FQDESV (reference sequence). The V segment lost 3 bases and the J segment 5 bases; nucleotides outside the gene matches: 12. The DNA of the CDR3 is TGTGCCAGCAGCTTCACTCTGGGGACAGTTGTTACTGAAGCTTTCTTT. As protein: CASSFTLGTVVTEAFF.

The sample holds many counts of this clonotype. This chain links TRBV6-1 with TRBJ1-2; D gene ambiguous. The CDR3 loop spans 13 amino acids. V gave up 10 bases and J gave up 4 bases, with 16 bases separating them. From germline, CDR1 is MNHNS and CDR2 SASEGT. As DNA, the CDR3 is TGTGCCACCAGCAGCGGTGCGGGCTATGGCTACACCTTC. Amino acid sequence: CATSSGAGYGYTF.

V usage is TRBV12-3 or TRBV12-4 and J usage is TRBJ2-5; 8 bases fit TRBD2. CDR3 size: 15 residues. Losses at the gene ends were 6 bases for V and 2 bases for J; bases not matched to a gene: 8. The CDR3 bases are TGTGCCAGCAGCTTATGGGCGGGAGGACAAGAGACCCAGTACTTC. It codes for CASSLWAGGQETQYF.

There are a few counts of this clonotype. This clone may be a read error of a much larger clone one base away. The conserved final phenylalanine or tryptophan is absent from the CDR3, which likely points to a read error. V is TRBV19 and J is TRBJ1-2, with a possible D match to TRBD1 (5 bases). The CDR3 extends over 13 amino acids. Trimming shortened V by 3 bases and J by 4 bases, and 9 bases separated the two germline ends. Germline V gives CDR1 LNHDA, CDR2 SQIVND (reference sequence). The CDR3 DNA reads TGTGCCAGTAGTATGACAGACTTCTATGGCTACACCTAC. Translated: CASSMTDFYGYTY.

This clonotype was recorded at least ten times. This chain connects TRBV6-1 to TRBJ2-4, with unresolved D. The V and J ends lost 0 bases and 0 bases respectively, with 6 bases between them. Germline values: CDR1 MNHNS, CDR2 SASEGT. This CDR3 spans 15 amino acids. The CDR3 DNA is TGTGCCAGCAGTGAAGCAGAGTTAGCCAAAAACATTCAGTACTTC. Its protein product is CASSEAELAKNIQYF.

This clonotype was counted many times. The chain has TRBV12-3 or TRBV12-4 and TRBJ1-2; 9 bases line up with TRBD1. CDR3 length: 14 amino acids. V shed 7 bases and J 8 bases; nucleotides not matched to a gene: 11. CDR3 sequence: CASTRDRAVPGYTF. The CDR3 DNA is TGTGCCAGCACCCGGGACAGGGCAGTACCGGGCTACACCTTC.

This clonotype was counted between two and nine times. This chain joins TRBV2 and TRBJ1-3; D unclear. Trimming removed 10 bases from V and 6 bases from J, with 19 bases in between. Germline values: CDR1 SNHLY, CDR2 FYNNEI. CDR3 length: 14 residues. The CDR3 DNA reads as TGTGCCAACACTCCGGGCCACGACGAAAACACCATATATTTT. It translates to CANTPGHDENTIYF.

This clonotype was counted ten times or more. This rearrangement joins TRBV6-2 or TRBV6-3 to TRBJ1-5; no firm D call. Germline loops: CDR1 MNHEY, CDR2 SVGEGT. The CDR3 covers 14 residues. V was trimmed by 5 bases and J by 6 bases, leaving 14 bases between them. This CDR3 reads CASSPFRGVQPQHF. The CDR3 coding sequence is TGTGCCAGCAGTCCCTTTCGGGGTGTTCAGCCCCAGCATTTT.

This chain links TRBV19 with TRBJ2-5, with D possibly matching TRBD1 (5 bases). The CDR3 contains 15 residues. Germline-derived CDR1 and CDR2 are LNHDA and SQIVND (reference sequence). V was shortened by 4 bases and J by 3 bases, with 15 bases between the two germline ends. For the CDR3, the DNA is TGTGCCAGTAGTACAACAACCAGACAGAAAGAGACCCAGTACTTC. Residues: CASSTTTRQKETQYF.

This clonotype was seen many times. The rearrangement links TRBV20-1 to TRBJ1-1; D remains ambiguous. V lost 4 bases and J lost 6, with 21 bases in between. Germline V gene sequence: CDR1 DFQATT, CDR2 SNEGSKA (reference sequence). This CDR3 spans 15 amino acids. DNA of the CDR3: TGCAGTGCTAAAGAAAGGGAATATGGAATCGCTGAAGCTTTCTTT. It specifies CSAKEREYGIAEAFF.